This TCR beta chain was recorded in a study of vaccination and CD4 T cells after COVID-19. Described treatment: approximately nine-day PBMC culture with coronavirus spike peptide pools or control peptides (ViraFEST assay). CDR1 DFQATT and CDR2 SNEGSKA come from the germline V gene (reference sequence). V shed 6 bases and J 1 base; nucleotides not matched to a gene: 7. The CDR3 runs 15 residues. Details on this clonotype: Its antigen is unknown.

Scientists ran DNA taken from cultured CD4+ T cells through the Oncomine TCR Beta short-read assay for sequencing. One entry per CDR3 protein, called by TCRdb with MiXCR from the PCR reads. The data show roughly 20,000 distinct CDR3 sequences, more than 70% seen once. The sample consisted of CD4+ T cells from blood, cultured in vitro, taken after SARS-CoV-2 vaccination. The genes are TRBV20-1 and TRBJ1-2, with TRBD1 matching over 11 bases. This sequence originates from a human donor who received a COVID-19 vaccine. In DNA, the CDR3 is TGCAGTGCGTGGGACAGGGGGGTCTTTAACTATGGCTACACCTTC. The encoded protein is CSAWDRGVFNYGYTF.